This record concerns one TCR beta chain sequence. The target antigen is unknown. The authors ran a second PCR of 7 to 11 cycles using a sample-barcoded 5' primer and a J-beta primer mix. MiXCR was run by TCRdb on the 5' RACE reads, yielding one entry per CDR3 protein. The table shows around 1,000,000 distinct CDR3 sequences, with under 30% occurring only once. There were at least 5 micrograms of total RNA extracted from every sample. The data stem from a study of blood T cells in healthy people across ages. CDR3 length: 15 amino acids. V was trimmed by 4 bases and J by 3 bases, leaving 12 bases between them. Looked up from germline, CDR1 is MDHEN and CDR2 is SYDVKM. Study-level findings and limits: For the donors, CMV status was unknown and possibly confounded expanded clonotype changes.

Another study also made use of these data, one on T cells of mothers and their children. According to that study: During the second PCR, the M1S primer introduced sample barcodes along with 2-4 random nucleotides.

The TCR comes from a girl aged 2-10 years in good health. The chain links TRBV28 to TRBJ1-4; possibly TRBD1 for D (5 bases). The specimen was blood. CDR3 nucleotides: TGTGCCAGCAGTTCCCCGGGGGTGGCTAATGAAAAACTGTTTTTT. Translation gives CASSSPGVANEKLFF.